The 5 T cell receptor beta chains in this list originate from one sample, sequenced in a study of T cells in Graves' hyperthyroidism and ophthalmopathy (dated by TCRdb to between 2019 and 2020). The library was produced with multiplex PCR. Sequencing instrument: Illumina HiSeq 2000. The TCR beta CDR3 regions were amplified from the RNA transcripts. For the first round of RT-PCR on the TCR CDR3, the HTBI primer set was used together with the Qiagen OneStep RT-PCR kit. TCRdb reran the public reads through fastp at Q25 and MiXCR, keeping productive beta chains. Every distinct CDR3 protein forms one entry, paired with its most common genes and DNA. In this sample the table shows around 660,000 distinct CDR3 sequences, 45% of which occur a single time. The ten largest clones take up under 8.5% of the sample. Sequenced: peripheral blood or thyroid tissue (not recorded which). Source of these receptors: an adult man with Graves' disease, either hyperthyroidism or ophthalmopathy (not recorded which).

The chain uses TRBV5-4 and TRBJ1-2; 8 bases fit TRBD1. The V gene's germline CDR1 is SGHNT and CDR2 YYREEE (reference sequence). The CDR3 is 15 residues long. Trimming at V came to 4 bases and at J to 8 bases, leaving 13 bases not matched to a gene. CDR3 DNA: TGTGCCAGCAGCCAAGCCGGGACAGGCCTCGGAGGCTACACCTTC. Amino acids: CASSQAGTGLGGYTF. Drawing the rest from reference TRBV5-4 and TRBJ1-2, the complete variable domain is ETGVTQSPTHLIKTRGQQVTLRCSSQSGHNTVSWYQQALGQGPQFIFQYYREEENGRGNFPPRFSGLQFPNYSSELNVNALELDDSALYLCASSQAGTGLGGYTFGSGTRLTVV.

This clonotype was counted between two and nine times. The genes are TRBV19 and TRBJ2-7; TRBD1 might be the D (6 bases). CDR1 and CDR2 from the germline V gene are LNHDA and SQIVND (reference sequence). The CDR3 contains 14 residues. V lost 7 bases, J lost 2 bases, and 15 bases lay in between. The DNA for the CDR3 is TGTGCCAGTACCGCCGGCAGGGGTGCCTACGAGCAGTACTTC. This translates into CASTAGRGAYEQYF.

CDR3 protein: CSARRDIYTEAFF. The CDR3 DNA sequence: TGCAGTGCTAGGCGAGACATATACACTGAAGCTTTCTTT. The rearrangement joins TRBV20-1 to TRBJ1-1; D is ambiguous. Germline CDR1 and CDR2: DFQATT and SNEGSKA (reference sequence). The CDR3 covers 13 residues. V was cut by 3 bases and J by 3 bases, with 11 bases left in between.

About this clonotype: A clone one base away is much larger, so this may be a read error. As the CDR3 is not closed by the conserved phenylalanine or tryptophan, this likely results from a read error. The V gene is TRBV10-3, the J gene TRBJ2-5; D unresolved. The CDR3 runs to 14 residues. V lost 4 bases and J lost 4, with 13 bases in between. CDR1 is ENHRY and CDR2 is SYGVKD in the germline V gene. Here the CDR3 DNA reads TGTGCCATCAGTGTTGGTCAGGCGATAGAGACCCAGTACATC. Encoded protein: CAISVGQAIETQYI.

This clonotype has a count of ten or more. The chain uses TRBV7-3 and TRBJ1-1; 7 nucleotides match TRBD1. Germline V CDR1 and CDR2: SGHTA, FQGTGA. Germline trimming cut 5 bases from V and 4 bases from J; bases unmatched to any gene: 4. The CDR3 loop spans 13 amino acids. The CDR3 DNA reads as TGTGCCAGCAGCGACAGGGCGGGCACTGAAGCTTTCTTT. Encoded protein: CASSDRAGTEAFF.